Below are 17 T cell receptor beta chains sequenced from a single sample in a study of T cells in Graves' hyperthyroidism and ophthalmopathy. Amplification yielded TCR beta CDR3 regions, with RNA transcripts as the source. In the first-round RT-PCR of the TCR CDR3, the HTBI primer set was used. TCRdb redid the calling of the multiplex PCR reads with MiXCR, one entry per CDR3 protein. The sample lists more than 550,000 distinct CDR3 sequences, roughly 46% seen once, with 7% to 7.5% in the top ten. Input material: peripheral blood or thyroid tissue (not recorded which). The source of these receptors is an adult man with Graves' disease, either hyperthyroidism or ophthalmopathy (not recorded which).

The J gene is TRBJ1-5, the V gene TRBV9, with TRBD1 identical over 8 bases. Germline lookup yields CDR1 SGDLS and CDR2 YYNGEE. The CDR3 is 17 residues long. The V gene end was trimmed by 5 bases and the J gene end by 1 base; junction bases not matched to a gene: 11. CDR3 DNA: TGTGCCAGCAGTCCATACACAGGGGGTCGGAGCAATCAGCCCCAGCATTTT. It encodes CASSPYTGGRSNQPQHF.

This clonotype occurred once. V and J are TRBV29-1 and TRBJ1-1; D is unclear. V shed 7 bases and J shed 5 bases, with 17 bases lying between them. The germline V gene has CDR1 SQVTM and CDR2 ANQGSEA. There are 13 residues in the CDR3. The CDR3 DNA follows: TGCAGCGCCAGCCAGGACGGTGGGACTGAAGCTTTCTTT. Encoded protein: CSASQDGGTEAFF.

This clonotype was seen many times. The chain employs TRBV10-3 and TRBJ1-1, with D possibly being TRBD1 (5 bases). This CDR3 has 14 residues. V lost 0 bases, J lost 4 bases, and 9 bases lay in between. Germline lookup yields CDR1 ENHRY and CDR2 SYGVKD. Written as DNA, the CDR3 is TGTGCCATCAGTGAGTCGACCAGGGCCACTGAAGCTTTCTTT. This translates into CAISESTRATEAFF.

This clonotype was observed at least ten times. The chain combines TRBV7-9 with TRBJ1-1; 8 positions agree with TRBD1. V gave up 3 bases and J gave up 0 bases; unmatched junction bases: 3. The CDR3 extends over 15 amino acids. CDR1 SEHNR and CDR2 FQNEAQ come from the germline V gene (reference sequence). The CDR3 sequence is CASSFRTGMNTEAFF. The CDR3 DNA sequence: TGTGCCAGCAGCTTCCGGACAGGGATGAACACTGAAGCTTTCTTT. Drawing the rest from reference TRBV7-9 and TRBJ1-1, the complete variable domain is DTGVSQNPRHKITKRGQNVTFRCDPISEHNRLYWYRQTLGQGPEFLTYFQNEAQLEKSRLLSDRFSAERPKGSFSTLEIQRTEQGDSAMYLCASSFRTGMNTEAFFGQGTRLTVV.

Here the CDR3 reads CASSQIGDTQYF. The CDR3 DNA follows: TGTGCCAGCAGCCAGATTGGAGATACGCAGTATTTT. This rearrangement joins TRBV7-3 to TRBJ2-3, with no clear D. V lost 5 bases and J lost 5, with 8 bases in between. From germline, CDR1 is SGHTA and CDR2 FQGTGA. The CDR3 runs to 12 residues.

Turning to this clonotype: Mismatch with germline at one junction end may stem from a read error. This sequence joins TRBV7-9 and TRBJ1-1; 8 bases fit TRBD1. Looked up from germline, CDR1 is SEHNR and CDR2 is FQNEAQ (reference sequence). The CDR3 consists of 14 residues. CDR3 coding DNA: TGTACCAGCAGCCTAGGACAGGGGAACACTGAAGCTTTCTTT. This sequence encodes CTSSLGQGNTEAFF.

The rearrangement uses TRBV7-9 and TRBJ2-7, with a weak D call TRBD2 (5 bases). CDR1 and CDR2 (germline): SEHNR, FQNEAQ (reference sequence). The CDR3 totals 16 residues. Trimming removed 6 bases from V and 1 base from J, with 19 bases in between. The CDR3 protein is CASSYSKGLPSYEQYF. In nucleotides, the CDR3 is TGTGCCAGCAGTTACTCGAAAGGACTGCCATCCTACGAGCAGTACTTC.

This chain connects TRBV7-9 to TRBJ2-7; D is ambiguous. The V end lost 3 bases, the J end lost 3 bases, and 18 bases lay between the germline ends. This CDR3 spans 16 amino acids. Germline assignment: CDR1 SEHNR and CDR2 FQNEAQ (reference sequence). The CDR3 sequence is CASSFIYTEAFYEQYF. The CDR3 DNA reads TGTGCCAGCAGCTTCATTTACACTGAAGCTTTCTACGAGCAGTACTTC.

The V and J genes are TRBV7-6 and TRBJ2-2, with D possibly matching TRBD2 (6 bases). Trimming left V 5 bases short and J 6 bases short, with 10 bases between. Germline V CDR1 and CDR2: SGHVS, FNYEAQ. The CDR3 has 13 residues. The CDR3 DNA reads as TGTGCCAGCAGCCCCCCTAGCGCCGGGGAGCTGTTTTTT. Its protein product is CASSPPSAGELFF.

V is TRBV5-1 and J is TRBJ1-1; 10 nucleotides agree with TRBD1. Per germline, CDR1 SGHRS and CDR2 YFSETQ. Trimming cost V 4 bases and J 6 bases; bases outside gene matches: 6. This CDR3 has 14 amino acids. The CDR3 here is CASSQGQGWAEAFF. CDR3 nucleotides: TGCGCCAGCAGCCAGGGACAGGGGTGGGCTGAAGCTTTCTTT.

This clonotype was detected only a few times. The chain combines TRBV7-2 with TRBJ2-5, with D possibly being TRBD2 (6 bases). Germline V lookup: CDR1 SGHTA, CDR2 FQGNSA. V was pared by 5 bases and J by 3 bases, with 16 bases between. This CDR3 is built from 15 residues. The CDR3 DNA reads TGTGCCAGCAGCCAAAAGGGACGGGAGAAAGAGACCCAGTACTTC. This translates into CASSQKGREKETQYF.

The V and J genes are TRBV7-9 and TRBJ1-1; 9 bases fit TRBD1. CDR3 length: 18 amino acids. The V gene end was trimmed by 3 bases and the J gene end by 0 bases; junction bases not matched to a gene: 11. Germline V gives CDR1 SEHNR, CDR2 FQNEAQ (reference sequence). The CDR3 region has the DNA TGTGCCAGCAGCTTCAGCCCTCCGGGACAGGGAATGAACACTGAAGCTTTCTTT. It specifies CASSFSPPGQGMNTEAFF. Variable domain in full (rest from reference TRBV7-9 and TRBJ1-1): DTGVSQNPRHKITKRGQNVTFRCDPISEHNRLYWYRQTLGQGPEFLTYFQNEAQLEKSRLLSDRFSAERPKGSFSTLEIQRTEQGDSAMYLCASSFSPPGQGMNTEAFFGQGTRLTVV.

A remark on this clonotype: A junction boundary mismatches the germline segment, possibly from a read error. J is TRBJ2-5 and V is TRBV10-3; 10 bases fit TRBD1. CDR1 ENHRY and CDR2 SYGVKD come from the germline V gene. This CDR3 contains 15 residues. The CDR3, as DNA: TGTGCCAGCAGTGCGGCGGGACAGGGGTGGGAGACCCAGTACTTC. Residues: CASSAAGQGWETQYF.

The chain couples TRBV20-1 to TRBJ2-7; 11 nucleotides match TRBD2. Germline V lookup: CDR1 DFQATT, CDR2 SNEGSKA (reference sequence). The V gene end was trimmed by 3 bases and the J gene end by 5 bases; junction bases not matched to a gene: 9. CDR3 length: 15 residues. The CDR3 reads CSASPSGGSFNEQYF. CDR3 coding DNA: TGCAGTGCTAGTCCTAGCGGGGGGTCATTCAACGAGCAGTACTTC.

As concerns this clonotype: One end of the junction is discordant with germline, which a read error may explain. The CDR3 DNA is TGTGCCAGCAGCCAAGGGGGGAGTAGCGAGCAGTACTTC. It codes for CASSQGGSSEQYF. The V and J genes are TRBV10-2 and TRBJ2-7, with D perhaps given as TRBD1 or TRBD2 (6 bases each). The length of the CDR3 is 13 residues. CDR1 WSHSY and CDR2 SAAADI come from the germline V gene.

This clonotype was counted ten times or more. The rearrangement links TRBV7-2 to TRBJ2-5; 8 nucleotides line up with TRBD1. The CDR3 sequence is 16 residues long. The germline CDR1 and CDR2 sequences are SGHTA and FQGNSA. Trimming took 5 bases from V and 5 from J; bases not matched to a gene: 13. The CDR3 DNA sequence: TGTGCCAGCAGCCAACGCCGGACAGGGCTTAGCGAGACCCAGTACTTC. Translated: CASSQRRTGLSETQYF.

The CDR3 loop reads CASSPRTSGGVGETQYF. The CDR3 nucleotides are TGTGCCAGCAGCCCGCGGACTAGCGGGGGTGTGGGCGAGACCCAGTACTTC. The genes are TRBV7-8 and TRBJ2-5; 13 bases are a match to TRBD2. The CDR3 spans 17 residues. CDR1 and CDR2 (germline): SGHVS, FQNEAQ. Losses at the gene ends were 5 bases for V and 5 bases for J; bases not matched to a gene: 11.